This T cell receptor beta chain was recorded in a study of T cell repertoires in cytomegalovirus infection. The CDR3 extends over 15 amino acids. Trimming left V 4 bases short and J 7 bases short, with 14 bases between. Per the germline V gene, CDR1 is SGHVS and CDR2 is FNYEAQ. Turning to this clonotype: Its antigen is unidentified.

TCRdb re-analysed the reads in MiXCR, keeping a single row per CDR3 protein. The sample yields approximately 49,000 distinct CDR3 sequences, around 18% seen once. The specimen comprised CD8+ T cells from cultured PBMCs, sampled from culture after CMV antigen stimulation. This sequence joins TRBV7-6 and TRBJ1-6; D unresolved. The source is a human donor in good health (CMV status not recorded). Some clones in this sample may be carry-over from other donors' samples. CDR3 DNA sequence: TGTGCCAGCAGCTCCGAGCGGGCCCGGAATTCACCCCTCCACTTT. It yields the protein CASSSERARNSPLHF.